These 23 T cell receptor beta chains came from one sample sequenced in a study of T cells after yellow fever vaccination. TCRdb re-called the 5' RACE reads through MiXCR, storing one row per CDR3 protein. The sample records 400,000 or so distinct CDR3 sequences, approximately 5.7% being singletons. The sequences come from PBMCs, collected 5 days after the yellow fever booster vaccination. Receptor source: a man aged 25 to 40 who received the YFV17D yellow fever vaccine.

Only a few counts were recorded for this clonotype. V usage is TRBV9 and J usage is TRBJ2-2; 15 bases align to TRBD2. In germline, CDR1 is SGDLS, CDR2 YYNGEE. CDR3 length: 20 residues. J was trimmed by 6 bases and V by 3 bases; bases with no gene match: 15. The CDR3 loop is CASSARPGLAGGTIAGELFF. CDR3 sequence (DNA): TGTGCCAGCAGCGCGCGACCGGGACTAGCGGGAGGAACGATAGCCGGGGAGCTGTTTTTT.

V gene TRBV5-4 combines with J gene TRBJ2-6, with D tentatively TRBD1 (6 bases). CDR1 is SGHNT and CDR2 is YYREEE in the germline V gene (reference sequence). The V end was cut by 0 bases, the J end by 4 bases, with 11 bases between. The CDR3 covers 16 residues. The CDR3 loop reads CASSLAGGMGANVLTF. Here the CDR3 DNA reads TGTGCCAGCAGCTTGGCTGGGGGCATGGGGGCCAACGTCCTGACTTTC.

In its sample, this clonotype was seen a few times. The chain has TRBV25-1 and TRBJ1-1; D is undetermined. Germline values: CDR1 MGHDK, CDR2 SYGVNS. This CDR3 spans 12 amino acids. V was pared by 1 base and J by 5 bases, with 5 bases between. CDR3: CASSESYTEAFF. The CDR3 coding sequence is TGTGCCAGCAGTGAATCGTATACTGAAGCTTTCTTT.

This clonotype was seen only a few times. This chain links TRBV10-3 with TRBJ2-3; a possible D gene is TRBD2 (5 bases). The length of the CDR3 is 14 residues. From germline, CDR1 is ENHRY and CDR2 SYGVKD. Trimming shortened V by 5 bases and J by 2 bases, and 11 bases separated the two germline ends. The CDR3 here is CAISQGLNTDTQYF. The CDR3 DNA is TGTGCCATCAGTCAAGGACTCAACACAGATACGCAGTATTTT.

This clonotype was detected a few times. The chain combines TRBV15 with TRBJ2-6; no reliable D call. Germline lookup yields CDR1 LNHNV and CDR2 YYDKDF (reference sequence). The CDR3 consists of 16 residues. Trimming took off 0 bases at V and 0 bases at J, with 6 bases between the two ends. CDR3: CATSRDYVSGANVLTF. CDR3 coding DNA: TGTGCCACCAGCAGAGATTATGTCTCTGGGGCCAACGTCCTGACTTTC. Supplemented by reference TRBV15 and TRBJ2-6, the full variable domain reads DAMVIQNPRYQVTQFGKPVTLSCSQTLNHNVMYWYQQKSSQAPKLLFHYYDKDFNNEADTPDNFQSRRPNTSFCFLDIRSPGLGDTAMYLCATSRDYVSGANVLTFGAGSRLTVL.

The chain links TRBV20-1 to TRBJ2-4, with 14 bases identical to TRBD2. CDR3 length equals 17 residues. CDR1 and CDR2 from the germline V gene are DFQATT and SNEGSKA (reference sequence). The V segment lost 3 bases and the J segment 5 bases; nucleotides outside the gene matches: 9. Here the CDR3 DNA reads TGCAGTGCTAGGGCGACTAGCGGGAGGGCGCAGGAAAACATTCAGTACTTC. This codes for CSARATSGRAQENIQYF.

At least ten counts were recorded for this clonotype. The V and J genes are TRBV27 and TRBJ1-2, with D tentatively TRBD1 (5 bases). Germline assignment: CDR1 MNHEY and CDR2 SMNVEV (reference sequence). The V and J ends lost 3 bases and 4 bases respectively, with 15 bases between them. The CDR3 consists of 15 residues. The DNA for the CDR3 is TGTGCCAGCAGTTTCACACGGGACCTTTCCTATGGCTACACCTTC. It encodes CASSFTRDLSYGYTF.

The table lists this clonotype with a few counts. This chain connects TRBV7-2 to TRBJ2-7; D gene uncertain. V lost 8 bases, J lost 7 bases, and 12 bases lay in between. The CDR3 contains 11 residues. Germline V gene sequence: CDR1 SGHTA, CDR2 FQGNSA. CDR3 protein: CASLRAGEQYF. CDR3 bases: TGTGCCAGCCTCCGGGCTGGGGAGCAGTACTTC.

This chain connects TRBV20-1 to TRBJ2-7, with a possible D match to TRBD2 (5 bases). This CDR3 comprises 12 residues. V was trimmed by 4 bases and J by 6 bases, leaving 13 bases between them. CDR1 is DFQATT, CDR2 SNEGSKA, per germline (reference sequence). CDR3 bases: TGCAGTGCTACCCCCAGTGGGAGCGAGCAGTACTTC. Protein: CSATPSGSEQYF.

The V gene is TRBV11-2, the J gene TRBJ2-7; D gene ambiguous. V lost 0 bases and J lost 1, with 10 bases in between. The CDR3 sequence is 15 residues long. Germline V gene lookup returns CDR1 SGHAT and CDR2 FQNNGV. The CDR3 sequence is CASSLEVGSSYEQYF. The CDR3 nucleotides are TGTGCCAGCAGCTTAGAGGTGGGATCATCCTACGAGCAGTACTTC.

In this sample, this clonotype turned up a few times. The V and J genes are TRBV20-1 and TRBJ2-7, with D possibly TRBD2 on 5 matching bases. CDR3 size: 11 residues. V shed 5 bases and J shed 3 bases, with 8 bases lying between them. Germline V lookup: CDR1 DFQATT, CDR2 SNEGSKA (reference sequence). This chain's CDR3 is CSAARDYEQYF. Written as DNA, the CDR3 is TGCAGTGCTGCCCGGGACTACGAGCAGTACTTC.

This clonotype has more than one count but fewer than ten. The V and J genes are TRBV7-9 and TRBJ2-5, with D unclear. The CDR3 has 17 residues. V was shortened by 5 bases and J by 1 base, with 20 bases between the two germline ends. Per the germline V gene, CDR1 is SEHNR and CDR2 is FQNEAQ (reference sequence). CDR3 residues: CASSLGLVMIPQETQYF. CDR3 DNA sequence: TGTGCCAGCAGCCTTGGGCTAGTGATGATTCCCCAAGAGACCCAGTACTTC.

Ten or more counts support this clonotype. The chain recombines TRBV2 with TRBJ1-5; D gene ambiguous. The V end lost 4 bases, the J end lost 4 bases, and 14 bases lay between the germline ends. CDR3 size: 15 residues. The V gene's germline CDR1 is SNHLY and CDR2 FYNNEI. The CDR3 reads CASSALTWGNQPQHF. As DNA, the CDR3 is TGTGCCAGCAGTGCCCTAACTTGGGGTAATCAGCCCCAGCATTTT.

This clonotype was found many times. J is TRBJ1-2 and V is TRBV10-3; TRBD1 matches at 7 bases. V lost 10 bases to trimming and J lost 5 bases; unmatched junction nucleotides: 10. This CDR3 is built from 13 residues. Germline assignment: CDR1 ENHRY and CDR2 SYGVKD. CDR3 coding DNA: TGTGCCACACAGGACAGGCAACTATATGGCTACACCTTC. This codes for CATQDRQLYGYTF.

This clonotype has ten or more counts. The CDR3 spells CSAIKAGPTYEQYF. Written as DNA, the CDR3 is TGCAGTGCTATAAAAGCGGGACCTACCTACGAGCAGTACTTC. V gene TRBV20-1 combines with J gene TRBJ2-7; 7 bases align to TRBD2. The CDR3 runs to 14 residues. The V gene end was trimmed by 4 bases and the J gene end by 2 bases; junction bases not matched to a gene: 8. Germline CDR1 DFQATT, CDR2 SNEGSKA (reference sequence).

This clonotype came up a few times. The rearrangement joins TRBV7-2 to TRBJ2-5; 8 nucleotides agree with TRBD1. V was pared by 4 bases and J by 1 base, with 5 bases of the junction left unmatched. The CDR3 is 15 residues long. Germline lookup yields CDR1 SGHTA and CDR2 FQGNSA. The CDR3 loop is CASSWGQALQETQYF. CDR3 DNA sequence: TGTGCCAGCAGCTGGGGACAGGCCCTCCAAGAGACCCAGTACTTC.

This clonotype was seen a few times. The chain uses TRBV20-1 and TRBJ2-3; 9 nucleotides align to TRBD2. Germline loops: CDR1 DFQATT, CDR2 SNEGSKA (reference sequence). The CDR3 contains 14 residues. CDR3: CSSGVAGVSDTQYF. The CDR3 nucleotides read TGCAGCTCAGGCGTAGCGGGAGTTTCAGATACGCAGTATTTT.

The chain links TRBV9 to TRBJ2-5, with 15 bases that match TRBD2. Looked up from germline, CDR1 is SGDLS and CDR2 is YYNGEE. This CDR3 has 17 residues. The J segment lost 5 bases and the V segment lost 3 bases, leaving 8 bases of the junction unmatched. The CDR3 coding sequence is TGTGCCAGCAGCGACGGACTAGCGGGAGGGCCGGGGGAGACCCAGTACTTC. Protein: CASSDGLAGGPGETQYF.

This clonotype was counted many times. V and J are TRBV27 and TRBJ2-4; TRBD2 matches 10 bases. There are 15 residues in the CDR3. Germline V gene sequence: CDR1 MNHEY, CDR2 SMNVEV (reference sequence). V lost 0 bases, J lost 9 bases, and 5 bases stayed unmatched. The CDR3 coding sequence is TGTGCCAGCAGTTTATCCCTAGCGGGAGTTGGCATTCAGTACTTC. It encodes CASSLSLAGVGIQYF.

This clonotype was seen a handful of times. V is TRBV13 and J is TRBJ2-7; 7 bases match TRBD2. The germline V gene has CDR1 PRHDT and CDR2 FYEKMQ (reference sequence). Trimming cost V 6 bases and J 1 base; bases outside gene matches: 6. This CDR3 is built from 14 residues. DNA of the CDR3: TGTGCCAGCAGTCAGCGACTAGCTTCCTACGAGCAGTACTTC. Translating it yields CASSQRLASYEQYF.

In this sample, this clonotype turned up many times. The chain uses TRBV12-3 or TRBV12-4 and TRBJ2-5, with a tentative D call TRBD2 (6 bases). Trimming pared 4 bases from V and 0 bases from J, leaving 6 bases between. CDR3 length: 13 amino acids. CDR3 DNA sequence: TGTGCCAGCAGTTCGGGGGACCAAGAGACCCAGTACTTC. Protein sequence: CASSSGDQETQYF.

This clonotype was seen a few times. The chain recombines TRBV5-6 with TRBJ2-5; 7 bases are shared with TRBD1. This CDR3 is built from 14 residues. The ends lost 1 base at V and 4 bases at J; junction bases unmatched: 4. The V gene's germline CDR1 is SGHDT and CDR2 YYEEEE. CDR3 in amino acids: CASSLRDRVETQYF. The DNA for the CDR3 is TGTGCCAGCAGCTTGCGAGACAGGGTAGAGACCCAGTACTTC.

The rearrangement uses TRBV19 and TRBJ2-5, with D uncertain. V lost 10 bases and J lost 7, with 16 bases in between. From germline, CDR1 is LNHDA and CDR2 SQIVND (reference sequence). The CDR3 consists of 12 residues. CDR3 in amino acids: CATRSSSGTQYF. The CDR3 DNA reads as TGTGCCACCCGGTCCTCCTCGGGGACCCAGTACTTC.